Reported below is one TCR beta chain. Its antigen is unknown. The record originates from a study of a mutant IDH1 vaccine in newly diagnosed glioma. Study background: Beginning 4-6 weeks after radiotherapy alone, or with temozolomide cycles, vaccination took place. Treated patients, averaging 40.4 years, were 62.5% male and roughly 38% female. Findings of the study overall: Pseudoprogression appeared independent of alterations in top peripheral clonotypes.

The assay was immunoSEQ multiplex PCR, and TCRdb's table has in-frame clones only and misses some. The data show about 26,000 clones, roughly 80% seen once. This CDR3 contains 17 residues. Germline V lookup: CDR1 SGDLS, CDR2 YYNGEE. V trimming: 0 bases; J trimming: 4 bases; junction bases outside the gene matches: 12. The time point here: week 35, safety follow-up. In the vaccine, a single dose held 300 ug of the mutant IDH1 20-mer peptide, along with topical imiquimod. Sequencing used PBMCs, obtained from a glioma patient whose treatment included an IDH1 peptide vaccine. This sequence originates from a man aged 25 to 45 with glioma. The rearrangement joins TRBV9 to TRBJ1-2, with 7 bases matching TRBD1. The chain's CDR3 is CASSVEVTGPPVYGYTF. For the CDR3, the DNA is TGTGCCAGCAGCGTAGAGGTGACAGGGCCCCCGGTCTATGGCTACACCTTC.